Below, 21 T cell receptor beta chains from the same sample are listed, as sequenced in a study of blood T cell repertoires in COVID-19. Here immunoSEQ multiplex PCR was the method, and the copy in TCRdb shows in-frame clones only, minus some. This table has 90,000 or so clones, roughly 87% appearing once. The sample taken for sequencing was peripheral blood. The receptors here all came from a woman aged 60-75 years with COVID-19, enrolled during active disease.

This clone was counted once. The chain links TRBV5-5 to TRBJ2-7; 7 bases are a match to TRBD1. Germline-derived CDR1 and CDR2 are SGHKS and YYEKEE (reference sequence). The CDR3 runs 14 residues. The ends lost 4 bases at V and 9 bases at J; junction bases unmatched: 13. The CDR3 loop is CASSRLGDSWGQYF. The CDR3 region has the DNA TGTGCCAGCAGCCGCCTTGGGGACAGCTGGGGGCAGTACTTC.

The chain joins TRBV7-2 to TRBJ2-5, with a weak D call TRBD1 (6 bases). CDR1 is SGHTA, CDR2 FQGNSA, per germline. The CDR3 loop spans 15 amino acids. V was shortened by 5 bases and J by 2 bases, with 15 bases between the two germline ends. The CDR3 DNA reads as TGTGCCAGCAGCAAAGGCTCAGGGGCTCAAGAGACCCAGTACTTC. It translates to CASSKGSGAQETQYF. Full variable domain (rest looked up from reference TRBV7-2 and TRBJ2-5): GAGVSQSPSNKVTEKGKDVELRCDPISGHTALYWYRQSLGQGLEFLIYFQGNSAPDKSGLPSDRFSAERTGGSVSTLTIQRTQQEDSAVYLCASSKGSGAQETQYFGPGTRLLVL.

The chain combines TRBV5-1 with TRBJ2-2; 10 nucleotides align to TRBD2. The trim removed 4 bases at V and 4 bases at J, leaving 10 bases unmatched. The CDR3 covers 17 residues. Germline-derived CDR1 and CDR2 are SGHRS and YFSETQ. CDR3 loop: CASSVDFSGGTTGELFF. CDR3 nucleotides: TGCGCCAGCAGCGTGGATTTTAGCGGGGGGACCACCGGGGAGCTGTTTTTT.

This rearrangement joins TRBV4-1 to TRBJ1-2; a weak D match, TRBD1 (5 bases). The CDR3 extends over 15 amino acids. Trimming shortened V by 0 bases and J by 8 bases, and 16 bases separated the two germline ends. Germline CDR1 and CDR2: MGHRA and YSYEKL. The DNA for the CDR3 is TGCGCCAGCAGCCAAGATGAGTCAGGGATTGGCGGCTACACCTTC. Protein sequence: CASSQDESGIGGYTF.

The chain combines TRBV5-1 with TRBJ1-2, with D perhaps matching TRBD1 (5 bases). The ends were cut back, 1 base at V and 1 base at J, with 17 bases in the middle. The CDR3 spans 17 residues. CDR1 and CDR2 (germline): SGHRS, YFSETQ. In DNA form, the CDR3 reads TGCGCCAGCAGCTTGTTGCAGGGTTCGTCTGGTAACTATGGCTACACCTTC. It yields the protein CASSLLQGSSGNYGYTF.

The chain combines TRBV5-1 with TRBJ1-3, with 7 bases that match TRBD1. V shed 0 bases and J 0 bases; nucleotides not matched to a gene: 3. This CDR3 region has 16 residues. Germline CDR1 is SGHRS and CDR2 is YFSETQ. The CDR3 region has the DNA TGCGCCAGCAGCTTGGCCGGGACAGCCTCTGGAAACACCATATATTTT. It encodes CASSLAGTASGNTIYF.

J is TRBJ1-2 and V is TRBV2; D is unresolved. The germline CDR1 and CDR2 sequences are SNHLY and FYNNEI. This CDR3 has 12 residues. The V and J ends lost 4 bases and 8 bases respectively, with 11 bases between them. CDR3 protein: CASSGAGMGYTF. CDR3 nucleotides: TGTGCCAGCAGTGGAGCCGGGATGGGCTACACCTTC. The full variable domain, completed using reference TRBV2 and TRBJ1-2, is EPEVTQTPSHQVTQMGQEVILRCVPISNHLYFYWYRQILGQKVEFLVSFYNNEISEKSEIFDDQFSVERPDGSNFTLKIRSTKLEDSAMYFCASSGAGMGYTFGSGTRLTVV.

This chain's CDR3 is CASSQGTSGGEYYNEQFF. DNA for the CDR3: TGTGCCAGCAGCCAAGGGACTAGCGGGGGGGAATACTACAATGAGCAGTTCTTC. V and J are TRBV4-2 and TRBJ2-1, with 15 bases lining up with TRBD2. The CDR3 sequence is 18 residues long. The V gene's germline CDR1 is LGHNA and CDR2 YNFKEQ. The J segment lost 3 bases and the V segment lost 1 base, leaving 4 bases of the junction unmatched.

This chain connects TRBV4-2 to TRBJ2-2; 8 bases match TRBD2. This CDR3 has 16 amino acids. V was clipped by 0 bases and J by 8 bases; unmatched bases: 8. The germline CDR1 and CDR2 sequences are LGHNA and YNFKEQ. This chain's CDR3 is CASSQEASGGRGELFF. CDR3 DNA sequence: TGTGCCAGCAGCCAAGAAGCGAGCGGGGGCCGGGGGGAGCTGTTTTTT.

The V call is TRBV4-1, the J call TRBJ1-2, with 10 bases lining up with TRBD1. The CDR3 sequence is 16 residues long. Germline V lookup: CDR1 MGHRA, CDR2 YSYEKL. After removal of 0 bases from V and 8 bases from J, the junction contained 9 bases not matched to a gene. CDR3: CASSQDETGGARGYTF. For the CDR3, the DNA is TGCGCCAGCAGCCAAGACGAGACAGGGGGCGCGAGAGGCTACACCTTC.

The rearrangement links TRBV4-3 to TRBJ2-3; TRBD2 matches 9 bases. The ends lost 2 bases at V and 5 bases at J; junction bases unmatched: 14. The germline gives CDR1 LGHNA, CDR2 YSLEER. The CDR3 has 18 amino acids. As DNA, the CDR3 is TGCGCCAGCAGCCAACAACCCCCTAGCGGGGCGGTTGGAGATACGCAGTATTTT. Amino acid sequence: CASSQQPPSGAVGDTQYF.

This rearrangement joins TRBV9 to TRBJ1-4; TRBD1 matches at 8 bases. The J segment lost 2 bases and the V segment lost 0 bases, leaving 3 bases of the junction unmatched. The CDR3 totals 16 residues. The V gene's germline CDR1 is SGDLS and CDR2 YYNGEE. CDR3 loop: CASSVGQGRTNEKLFF. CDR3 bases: TGTGCCAGCAGCGTAGGACAGGGGAGGACTAATGAAAAACTGTTTTTT.

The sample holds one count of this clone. CDR3 DNA: TGTGCCACCCCCCAGACAGGGATAGACGAGCAGTACTTC. Translation gives CATPQTGIDEQYF. This chain uses TRBV19 with TRBJ2-7; 7 nucleotides match TRBD1. With 10 bases clipped from V and 5 bases from J, the junction kept 11 bases outside the gene matches. The CDR3 spans 13 residues. Germline CDR1 reads LNHDA; CDR2 reads SQIVND (reference sequence).

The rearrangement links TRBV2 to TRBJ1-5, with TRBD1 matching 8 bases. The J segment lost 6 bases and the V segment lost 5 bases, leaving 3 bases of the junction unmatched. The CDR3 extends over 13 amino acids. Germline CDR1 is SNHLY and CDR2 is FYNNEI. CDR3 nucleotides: TGTGCCAGCAGTACAGGGGGAGGTCAGCCCCAGCATTTT. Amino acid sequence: CASSTGGGQPQHF.

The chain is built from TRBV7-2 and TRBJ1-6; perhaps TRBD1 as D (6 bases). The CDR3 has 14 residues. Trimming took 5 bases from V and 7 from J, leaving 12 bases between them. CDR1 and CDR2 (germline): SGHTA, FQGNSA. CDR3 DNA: TGTGCCAGCAGCCCAGGGGTGAGGAATTCACCCCTCCACTTT. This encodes CASSPGVRNSPLHF.

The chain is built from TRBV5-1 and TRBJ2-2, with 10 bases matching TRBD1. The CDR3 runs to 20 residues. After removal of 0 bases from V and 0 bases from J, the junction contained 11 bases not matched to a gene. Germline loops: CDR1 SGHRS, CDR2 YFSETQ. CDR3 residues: CASSLAGTGVGRTNTGELFF. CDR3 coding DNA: TGCGCCAGCAGCTTGGCCGGGACAGGGGTCGGTAGAACGAACACCGGGGAGCTGTTTTTT.

CDR3 bases: TGTGCCACCTCGATCTGGGGGGCAGATACGCAGTATTTT. This codes for CATSIWGADTQYF. The chain combines TRBV7-9 with TRBJ2-3; possible D gene TRBD2, 6 bases. V was trimmed by 10 bases and J by 4 bases, leaving 15 bases between them. The CDR3 runs to 13 residues. Germline loops: CDR1 SEHNR, CDR2 FQNEAQ (reference sequence).

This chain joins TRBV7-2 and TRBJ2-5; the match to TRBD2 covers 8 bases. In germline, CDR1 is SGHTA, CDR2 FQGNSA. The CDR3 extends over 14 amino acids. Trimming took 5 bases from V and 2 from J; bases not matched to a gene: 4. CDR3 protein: CASSAPGGQETQYF. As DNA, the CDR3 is TGTGCCAGCAGCGCACCGGGGGGGCAAGAGACCCAGTACTTC.

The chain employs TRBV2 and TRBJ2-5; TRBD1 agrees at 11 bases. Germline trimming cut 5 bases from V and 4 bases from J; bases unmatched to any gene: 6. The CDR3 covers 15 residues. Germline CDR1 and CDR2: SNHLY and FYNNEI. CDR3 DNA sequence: TGTGCCAGCAGTTCTGTGGACAGGGGGCGAGAGACCCAGTACTTC. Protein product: CASSSVDRGRETQYF. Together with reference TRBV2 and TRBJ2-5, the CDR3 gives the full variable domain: EPEVTQTPSHQVTQMGQEVILRCVPISNHLYFYWYRQILGQKVEFLVSFYNNEISEKSEIFDDQFSVERPDGSNFTLKIRSTKLEDSAMYFCASSSVDRGRETQYFGPGTRLLVL.

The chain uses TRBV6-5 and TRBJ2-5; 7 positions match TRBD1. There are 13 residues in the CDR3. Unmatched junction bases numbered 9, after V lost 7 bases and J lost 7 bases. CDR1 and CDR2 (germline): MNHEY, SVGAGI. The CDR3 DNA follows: TGTGCCAGCACTACAGGGGTAGGGGGGACCCAGTACTTC. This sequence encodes CASTTGVGGTQYF.

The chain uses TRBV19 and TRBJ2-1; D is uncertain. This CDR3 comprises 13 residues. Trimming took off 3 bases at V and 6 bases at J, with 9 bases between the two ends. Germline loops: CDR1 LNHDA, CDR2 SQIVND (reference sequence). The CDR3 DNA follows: TGTGCCAGTAGTATGCATCAGTCCAATGAGCAGTTCTTC. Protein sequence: CASSMHQSNEQFF.